Listed here is a single T cell receptor beta chain. This sample is drawn from a study of control samples from healthy donors and cancer patients. V lost 4 bases to trimming and J lost 4 bases, with 8 bases between them. This CDR3 has 12 residues. CDR1 and CDR2 from the germline V gene are SNHLY and FYNNEI. Generated by immunoSEQ multiplex PCR, the TCRdb table keeps only in-frame clones and is missing some. The table lists about 96,000 clones, approximately 93% of them singletons. The chain combines TRBV2 with TRBJ2-7, with unresolved D. The sample was blood. This sequence originates from a man between 18 and 29 years old in good health. The CDR3 sequence is CASSGPSYEQYF. CDR3 DNA: TGTGCCAGCAGTGGGCCGAGTTACGAGCAGTACTTC.